A single sample gave rise to the 12 T cell receptor beta chains below, sequenced in a study of tumor-infiltrating lymphocytes in primary liver carcinoma. cDNA specific to TCR beta was made from 500 ng of total RNA, with a constant-region primer employed for priming. Three rounds of nested multiplex PCR with slightly modified ARM-PCR produced TCR beta libraries. Amplification in the first two PCR rounds was performed using TRBV1-TRBV30 forward primers and a C-beta reverse primer for approximately 10 cycles each. TCRdb re-called the multiplex PCR reads with MiXCR, one entry per CDR3 protein. The data show around 80,000 distinct CDR3 sequences, more than 65% seen once. Co-extraction of both nucleic acids (RNA and DNA) used about 17-33 mg of unsorted bulk tissue. The sample comprised liver tumor tissue from sampling region 1. Regarding subset: tumor region T1, superior pole. Every receptor here comes from a man aged 40-49 years with primary liver carcinoma and hepatitis B virus infection.

A remark on this clonotype: An end of the junction does not agree with germline; a read error may underlie this. The chain joins TRBV29-1 to TRBJ2-5; possibly TRBD1 for D (5 bases). Germline CDR1 and CDR2: SQVTM and ANQGSEA. This CDR3 comprises 12 residues. This CDR3 reads CGVEWQGETQYF. In DNA form, the CDR3 reads TGCGGCGTTGAATGGCAGGGTGAGACCCAGTACTTC.

In this sample, this clonotype turned up many times. The chain carries TRBV12-3 or TRBV12-4 and TRBJ2-3; the match to TRBD2 covers 12 bases. V lost 5 bases, J lost 7 bases, and 4 bases stayed unmatched. The CDR3 loop spans 14 amino acids. CDR3 protein: CASSRLAGVNTQYF. Here the CDR3 DNA reads TGTGCCAGCAGTCGACTAGCGGGAGTGAATACGCAGTATTTT.

For this clonotype: No conserved phenylalanine or tryptophan ends this CDR3, so it is likely a read error. The V gene is TRBV10-3, the J gene TRBJ2-7; D is ambiguous. Trimming cost V 2 bases and J 5 bases, with 13 bases left between them. The V gene's germline CDR1 is ENHRY and CDR2 SYGVKD. The CDR3 extends over 14 amino acids. Here the CDR3 DNA reads TGTGCCATCAGTGAGAGAGAAAGTGGTGACGAGCAGTACTTG. This codes for CAISERESGDEQYL.

A few counts support this clonotype. At one end the junction does not follow the germline gene, possibly because of a read error. CDR3 residues: CANSRPGPTGELLF. The CDR3 DNA reads as TGTGCCAACAGCCGACCAGGACCCACCGGGGAGCTGTTGTTT. V is TRBV12-3 or TRBV12-4 and J is TRBJ2-2; tentative D call: TRBD2 (5 bases). The CDR3 consists of 14 residues.

Of note for this clonotype: Without the conserved terminal phenylalanine or tryptophan, this CDR3 likely stems from a read error. The V and J genes are TRBV7-9 and TRBJ1-4; D remains unclear. This CDR3 comprises 15 residues. Germline CDR1 and CDR2: SEHNR and FQNEAQ (reference sequence). The V end lost 0 bases, the J end lost 5 bases, and 10 bases lay between the germline ends. CDR3 coding DNA: TGTGCCAGCAGCTTAGCTCAGACCCTAAATGAAAAACTGTTTATT. Its protein is CASSLAQTLNEKLFI.

The chain links TRBV18 to TRBJ2-7; D may match TRBD1 or TRBD2 (5 bases each). CDR3 size: 15 residues. V was cut by 1 base and J by 4 bases, with 14 bases left in between. The germline V gene has CDR1 KGHSH and CDR2 LQKENI. The CDR3 loop reads CASSPLGETRYEQYF. The CDR3 DNA reads as TGTGCCAGCTCACCACTAGGGGAGACTCGATACGAGCAGTACTTC.

Concerning this clonotype: The CDR3 end shows no conserved phenylalanine or tryptophan, and so a read error is likely. This chain joins TRBV30 and TRBJ2-5; tentative D call: TRBD2 (5 bases). V gave up 3 bases and J gave up 2 bases, with 16 bases separating them. The CDR3 length is 15 residues. Germline loops: CDR1 GTSNPN, CDR2 SVGIG (reference sequence). CDR3 residues: CAWRAVGRGQETQYL. The CDR3, as DNA: TGTGCCTGGAGGGCCGTTGGACGGGGACAAGAGACCCAGTACCTC.

This clonotype was detected only once. One end of the junction does not line up with germline, which may come from a read error. CDR3 in amino acids: CATLMTRADYGYTF. DNA of the CDR3: TGTGCCACTCTCATGACACGGGCGGACTACGGCTACACCTTC. The gene calls are TRBV6-1 and TRBJ1-2; D gene unclear. Germline CDR1 is MNHNS and CDR2 is SASEGT. The CDR3 loop spans 14 amino acids.

On this clonotype itself: The germline gene is not matched at one end of the junction; a read error may be the cause. The V and J genes are TRBV24-1 and TRBJ2-1, with 7 bases fitting TRBD2. Germline CDR1 and CDR2: KGHDR and SFDVKD. The CDR3 is made up of 16 amino acids. For the CDR3, the DNA is TGTGCCACCAGTGACCGGGGAGCGGGAACCTACGATGAGCAGTTCTTC. Protein product: CATSDRGAGTYDEQFF.

This clonotype was detected ten times or more. J is TRBJ2-7 and V is TRBV24-1, with 9 nucleotides matching TRBD1. The germline gives CDR1 KGHDR, CDR2 SFDVKD. V lost 3 bases, J lost 9 bases, and 11 bases stayed unmatched. The CDR3 covers 15 residues. Written as DNA, the CDR3 is TGTGCCACCAGTGATCGAGCGGGACAGGGTAGGCCGCAGTACTTC. Amino acid sequence: CATSDRAGQGRPQYF.

As concerns this clonotype: An end of the junction does not agree with germline; a read error may underlie this. The V and J genes are TRBV14 and TRBJ2-1, with 13 bases matching TRBD2. Germline loops: CDR1 SGHDN, CDR2 FVKESK. The CDR3 extends over 16 amino acids. The CDR3 loop is CASSRLAGGTYNKQFF. The DNA for the CDR3 is TGTGCCAGCAGCCGACTAGCGGGAGGCACCTACAATAAGCAGTTCTTC.

As for this clonotype: A much more abundant neighbour one base away suggests this may be a read error. V usage is TRBV24-1 and J usage is TRBJ1-1; a possible D gene is TRBD1 (5 bases). CDR1 and CDR2 (germline): KGHDR, SFDVKD. CDR3 length equals 11 residues. The CDR3 nucleotides are TGTGCCACCAGTCAGGGCACTGAAACTTTCTTT. Translation gives CATSQGTETFF.